Below, 10 T cell receptor beta chains from the same sample are listed, as sequenced in a study of T cell clonality in common variable immunodeficiency. General observations from the study: Reportedly, TCR beta sequences from common variable immunodeficiency showed fewer deletions and N-nucleotide insertions.

Profiling relied on immunoSEQ multiplex PCR, and the TCRdb table lists in-frame clones only, not all of them. This sample comprises 16,000 or so clones, none seen once only. These receptors' targets are unknown. The specimen sequenced was peripheral blood mononuclear cells. The receptors derive from a human donor with common variable immunodeficiency.

Of note for this clone: The CDR3 goes on 3 residues after the read ends, and that part is filled in from the germline J gene. This chain joins TRBV2 and TRBJ1-1, with a possible D match to TRBD1 (5 bases). Per the germline V gene, CDR1 is SNHLY and CDR2 is FYNNEI. The CDR3 has 11 residues. Partial CDR3 DNA: TGTGCCAGCAGTGTTGTACAGGTG. Residues: CASSVVQV. The whole CDR3 sequence is CASSVVQVAFF.

There are a few counts of this clone. From the germline J gene comes the end of the CDR3, since the read stops 3 residues before it. This chain connects TRBV30 to TRBJ1-6; D may be TRBD1 (6 bases). The germline gives CDR1 GTSNPN, CDR2 SVGIG (reference sequence). This CDR3 has 17 residues. Trimming stripped 4 bases from V and 1 base from J, with 17 bases between. The CDR3 bases that were read are TGTGCCTGGATTTCCAGGGGAGGTACATCCTATAATTCACCC. Its translation: CAWISRGGTSYNSP. The whole CDR3 protein is CAWISRGGTSYNSPLHF.

This clone came up a few times. Sequencing ends 3 residues short of the CDR3 end; the germline J gene provides the rest. The gene calls are TRBV7-6 and TRBJ2-1; D is perhaps TRBD1 (5 bases). The germline gives CDR1 SGHVS, CDR2 FNYEAQ. V was shortened by 4 bases and J by 0 bases, with 7 bases between the two germline ends. There are 14 residues in the CDR3. The CDR3 sequence is CASSSTGSYNEQFF. The CDR3 bases that were read are TGTGCCAGCAGCTCCACAGGCTCCTACAATGAG. The whole variable domain, filled in from reference TRBV7-6 and TRBJ2-1, reads GAGVSQSPRYKVTKRGQDVALRCDPISGHVSLYWYRQALGQGPEFLTYFNYEAQQDKSGLPNDRFSAERPEGSISTLTIQRTEQRDSAMYRCASSSTGSYNEQFFGPGTRLTVL.

The sample holds a few counts of this clone. The CDR3 end falls 3 residues outside the read, so it is completed with the germline J gene. This chain connects TRBV7-2 to TRBJ1-6; D uncertain. Looked up from germline, CDR1 is SGHTA and CDR2 is FQGNSA. This CDR3 region has 15 residues. Trimming removed 2 bases from V and 7 bases from J, with 12 bases in between. Incomplete CDR3 DNA: TGTGCCAGCAGCTTAAGAAGGGCAGACAATTCACCC. This gives the protein CASSLRRADNSP. The whole CDR3 sequence reads CASSLRRADNSPLHF.

This clone came up a few times. The read comes to an end 3 residues before the CDR3 does, leaving the germline J gene to fill in the end. This chain links TRBV7-9 with TRBJ2-7; TRBD1 matches at 7 bases. The CDR3 contains 15 residues. V was clipped by 4 bases and J by 2 bases; unmatched bases: 8. Per the germline V gene, CDR1 is SEHNR and CDR2 is FQNEAQ (reference sequence). This chain's CDR3 is CASSYTGASPYEQYF. Partial CDR3 DNA: TGTGCCAGCAGCTACACAGGGGCGAGCCCCTACGAG.

This clone has only a few counts. Coverage ceases 3 residues before the CDR3 finishes, and the germline J gene fills in the end. The chain is built from TRBV7-8 and TRBJ1-2; maybe TRBD1 (6 bases). Germline V gene lookup returns CDR1 SGHVS and CDR2 FQNEAQ. V was trimmed by 3 bases and J by 7 bases, leaving 18 bases between them. The CDR3 contains 15 residues. The chain's CDR3 is CASSFLGRMGAGYTF. Partial CDR3 DNA: TGTGCCAGCAGCTTTCTCGGGAGGATGGGGGCTGGC.

In this sample, this clone is large. The read halts 3 residues ahead of the CDR3 end, with the missing end drawn from the germline J gene. The chain links TRBV20-1 to TRBJ1-1; tentatively, D is TRBD1 (6 bases). Looked up from germline, CDR1 is DFQATT and CDR2 is SNEGSKA (reference sequence). V lost 2 bases and J lost 0, with 10 bases in between. The CDR3 extends over 14 amino acids. The covered CDR3 bases are TGCAGTGCTAGACAGGGGCTCATGAACACTGAA. It yields the protein CSARQGLMNTE. The full CDR3 protein is CSARQGLMNTEAFF.

This clone was found many times. The read terminates 3 residues before the CDR3 end, so the remaining end is supplied by the germline J gene. The rearrangement links TRBV4-1 to TRBJ2-3; D is uncertain. V lost 1 base, J lost 0 bases, and 5 bases lay in between. There are 14 residues in the CDR3. Germline lookup yields CDR1 MGHRA and CDR2 YSYEKL. The sequenced part of the CDR3 DNA is TGCGCCAGCAGCCAAGTGACTAGCACAGATACG. Protein sequence: CASSQVTSTDT. The CDR3 in its entirety is CASSQVTSTDTQYF.

Concerning this clone: The read halts 3 residues ahead of the CDR3 end, with the missing end drawn from the germline J gene. The rearrangement uses TRBV29-1 and TRBJ2-1, with 8 bases lining up with TRBD1. Per germline, CDR1 SQVTM and CDR2 ANQGSEA. With 6 bases clipped from V and 6 bases from J, the junction kept 1 base outside the gene matches. This CDR3 comprises 11 residues. This CDR3 is CSVGQGNEQFF. The CDR3 DNA, read in part, is TGCAGCGTCGGACAGGGCAATGAG.

To note about this clone: The CDR3 end lies 3 residues beyond the end of the read and is filled in from the germline J gene. Other DNA sequences in the same sample also yield this CDR3. The chain has TRBV7-9 and TRBJ2-3; 9 bases map to TRBD2. CDR1 SEHNR and CDR2 FQNEAQ come from the germline V gene (reference sequence). V shed 2 bases and J 2 bases; nucleotides not matched to a gene: 2. The CDR3 has 15 residues. CDR3 DNA (partial): TGTGCCAGCAGCTTAAGCGGGGGGTCCACAGATACG. Residues: CASSLSGGSTDT. The entire CDR3 protein is CASSLSGGSTDTQYF. The entire variable domain, with the rest obtained from reference TRBV7-9 and TRBJ2-3, is as follows: DTGVSQNPRHKITKRGQNVTFRCDPISEHNRLYWYRQTLGQGPEFLTYFQNEAQLEKSRLLSDRFSAERPKGSFSTLEIQRTEQGDSAMYLCASSLSGGSTDTQYFGPGTRLTVL.